This T cell receptor beta chain was obtained from a study of type 1 regulatory T cells. The CDR3 sequence is 15 residues long. Germline values: CDR1 SGHRS, CDR2 YFSETQ. TCRdb re-called the reads with MiXCR, one entry per CDR3 protein. The sample lists some 20,000 distinct CDR3 sequences; 40% to 55% were seen once. Note on this clonotype: Antigen unknown. One base away lies a much larger clone, so this may be a sequencing read error.

The material sequenced was cultured T cells, either the whole culture or a sorted T cell fraction (not recorded which). The clonotype comes from a human donor in good health. V is TRBV5-1 and J is TRBJ2-4; 7 positions agree with TRBD1. CDR3 protein: CAISLETGIGNIQYF. For the CDR3, the DNA is TGCGCCATCAGCTTGGAGACAGGGATCGGGAACATTCAGTACTTC.